One sample yielded the 19 T cell receptor beta chains listed below, sequenced in a study of T cell responses to AZD1222 COVID-19 vaccine. The data were produced by immunoSEQ multiplex PCR, yet TCRdb's version contains in-frame clones alone and is incomplete. Of under 110,000 clones listed, 80% to 90% are singletons. Sequencing was performed on peripheral blood, taken 28 days after the second AZD1222 dose. The receptors here all came from an adult who received the AZD1222 COVID-19 vaccine.

This clone was seen just once. The V and J genes are TRBV7-3 and TRBJ1-2; D is undetermined. Germline loops: CDR1 SGHTA, CDR2 FQGTGA. Deletions cut 5 bases from V and 5 bases from J, with 15 bases between. The CDR3 consists of 14 residues. CDR3 sequence: CASSQDASSYGYTF. The CDR3 DNA sequence: TGTGCCAGCAGCCAGGACGCGTCTTCTTATGGCTACACCTTC.

The rearrangement uses TRBV19 and TRBJ1-5; possibly TRBD1 for D (5 bases). CDR1 is LNHDA, CDR2 SQIVND, per germline (reference sequence). The CDR3 runs 17 residues. The V end lost 10 bases, the J end lost 0 bases, and 22 bases lay between the germline ends. CDR3 DNA sequence: TGTGCCACCGGGCCGAGGGACGTAGTTTATAGCAATCAGCCCCAGCATTTT. Translating it yields CATGPRDVVYSNQPQHF.

The chain joins TRBV6-2 or TRBV6-3 to TRBJ2-5; no definite D call. Germline V gene sequence: CDR1 MNHEY, CDR2 SVGEGT. With 6 bases removed from V and 4 bases from J, the gap between germline ends came to 18 bases. The CDR3 runs 15 residues. The CDR3 spells CASSPQTGPPETQYF. The CDR3 nucleotides are TGTGCCAGCAGCCCACAAACTGGACCCCCAGAGACCCAGTACTTC.

Here the CDR3 reads CASSQAGAGAETQYF. Here the CDR3 DNA reads TGTGCCAGCAGCCAAGCGGGGGCGGGGGCAGAGACCCAGTACTTC. J is TRBJ2-5 and V is TRBV3-1 (or the pseudogene TRBV3-2), with D perhaps TRBD2 (7 bases). Trimming stripped 1 base from V and 4 bases from J, with 13 bases between. Germline values: CDR1 LGHDT, CDR2 YNNKEL (reference sequence). This CDR3 comprises 15 residues.

The chain couples TRBV30 to TRBJ2-7; D is unclear. Germline V CDR1 and CDR2: GTSNPN, SVGIG (reference sequence). Between the trimmed V and J ends, which lost 1 base and 1 base, there was a span of 5 bases. This CDR3 region has 12 residues. The CDR3 protein is CAWSGQSYEQYF. In DNA, the CDR3 is TGTGCCTGGAGTGGGCAGTCCTACGAGCAGTACTTC.

Only one count was recorded for this clone. The chain joins TRBV28 to TRBJ2-5; weak D call: TRBD1 (6 bases). Germline V gives CDR1 MDHEN, CDR2 SYDVKM. The ends were cut back, 8 bases at V and 3 bases at J, with 19 bases in the middle. The CDR3 has 15 residues. The CDR3 region is CASASPGTFKETQYF. The CDR3 nucleotides read TGTGCCAGCGCATCCCCCGGGACATTTAAAGAGACCCAGTACTTC.

The V call is TRBV29-1, the J call TRBJ2-5; 9 nucleotides agree with TRBD2. The CDR3 spans 12 residues. Unmatched junction bases numbered 0, after V lost 4 bases and J lost 3 bases. CDR1 is SQVTM, CDR2 ANQGSEA, per germline. In DNA, the CDR3 is TGCAGCGTTGTAGCGGGAGAAGAGACCCAGTACTTC. It encodes CSVVAGEETQYF.

The chain couples TRBV19 to TRBJ1-1; TRBD1 matches 10 bases. J was trimmed by 5 bases and V by 5 bases; bases with no gene match: 5. The germline CDR1 and CDR2 sequences are LNHDA and SQIVND (reference sequence). This CDR3 is 14 amino acids long. The CDR3 reads CASSGRDRGTEAFF. CDR3 nucleotide sequence: TGTGCCAGTAGTGGCCGGGACAGGGGTACTGAAGCTTTCTTT.

The rearrangement links TRBV5-1 to TRBJ1-3, with D unresolved. CDR3 length equals 15 residues. Trimming cost V 0 bases and J 0 bases, with 7 bases left between them. Germline assignment: CDR1 SGHRS and CDR2 YFSETQ. CDR3 bases: TGCGCCAGCAGCTTGGATGGGTTCTCTGGAAACACCATATATTTT. Translation: CASSLDGFSGNTIYF. Using reference TRBV5-1 and TRBJ1-3 for the parts outside the CDR3, the full variable domain is KAGVTQTPRYLIKTRGQQVTLSCSPISGHRSVSWYQQTPGQGLQFLFEYFSETQRNKGNFPGRFSGRQFSNSRSEMNVSTLELGDSALYLCASSLDGFSGNTIYFGEGSWLTVV.

This clone rates as medium-sized. This chain joins TRBV4-1 and TRBJ2-2, with unresolved D. Germline CDR1 MGHRA, CDR2 YSYEKL. V lost 1 base, J lost 1 base, and 7 bases lay in between. The CDR3 loop spans 15 amino acids. CDR3 bases: TGCGCCAGCAGCCAAGTAGGCCAGAACACCGGGGAGCTGTTTTTT. It specifies CASSQVGQNTGELFF.

This clone turned up a few times. The V call is TRBV19, the J call TRBJ1-2; a possible D gene is TRBD1 (6 bases). Germline V gene data show CDR1 as LNHDA and CDR2 as SQIVND (reference sequence). The ends were cut back, 6 bases at V and 4 bases at J, with 12 bases in the middle. The CDR3 totals 13 residues. CDR3: CASRQGYGYGYTF. In nucleotides, the CDR3 is TGTGCCAGTAGACAGGGATATGGCTATGGCTACACCTTC.

The chain recombines TRBV30 with TRBJ1-1; 7 nucleotides agree with TRBD1. CDR1 and CDR2 (germline): GTSNPN, SVGIG (reference sequence). This CDR3 comprises 12 residues. V gave up 2 bases and J gave up 6 bases; unmatched junction bases: 3. For the CDR3, the DNA is TGTGCCTGGAGTAGGGGGCTCGCTGAAGCTTTCTTT. Residues: CAWSRGLAEAFF.

The CDR3 reads CASSWGTEAFF. The CDR3 DNA sequence: TGTGCCAGCAGTTGGGGTACTGAAGCTTTCTTT. The chain couples TRBV12-3 or TRBV12-4 to TRBJ1-1, with unresolved D. The V gene lost 4 bases and the J gene lost 5 bases, with 5 bases spanning the gap. This CDR3 contains 11 residues.

The CDR3 region has the DNA TGTGCCAGCAGCCAAGATTTAGACCCGACTAAAAAACTGTTTTTT. It encodes CASSQDLDPTKKLFF. The chain is built from TRBV4-2 and TRBJ1-4, with no clear D. The CDR3 contains 15 residues. V lost 0 bases and J 9 bases, leaving 14 bases between the germline ends. Germline lookup yields CDR1 LGHNA and CDR2 YNFKEQ.

V usage is TRBV7-9 and J usage is TRBJ2-7; TRBD2 aligns across 10 bases. This CDR3 is built from 16 residues. Germline-derived CDR1 and CDR2 are SEHNR and FQNEAQ (reference sequence). The trim removed 4 bases at V and 4 bases at J, leaving 10 bases unmatched. The CDR3 loop is CASSSTPGTSAYEQYF. The CDR3 DNA reads TGTGCCAGCAGCTCCACACCAGGGACTAGCGCATACGAGCAGTACTTC.

V and J are TRBV7-8 and TRBJ1-1; possible D gene TRBD1, 6 bases. V was cut by 5 bases and J by 6 bases, with 13 bases left in between. There are 13 residues in the CDR3. Germline V lookup: CDR1 SGHVS, CDR2 FQNEAQ. The CDR3 loop is CASSRQEGSEAFF. The CDR3 DNA is TGTGCCAGCAGCCGACAGGAAGGGTCTGAAGCTTTCTTT.

This sequence joins TRBV12-3 or TRBV12-4 and TRBJ1-2, with D unresolved. Trimming pared 5 bases from V and 0 bases from J, leaving 4 bases between. The CDR3 runs to 12 residues. DNA of the CDR3: TGTGCCAGCAGTACAGCTAACTATGGCTACACCTTC. It codes for CASSTANYGYTF.

This chain's CDR3 is CASSLVYEQYF. The CDR3 DNA reads as TGTGCCAGCAGCTTGGTCTACGAGCAGTACTTC. The genes are TRBV7-9 and TRBJ2-7, with D unresolved. The V gene's germline CDR1 is SEHNR and CDR2 FQNEAQ (reference sequence). The CDR3 contains 11 residues. The ends were cut back, 3 bases at V and 3 bases at J, with 3 bases in the middle.

V is TRBV13 and J is TRBJ1-1, with TRBD1 matching 10 bases. This CDR3 spans 15 amino acids. CDR1 is PRHDT, CDR2 FYEKMQ, per germline (reference sequence). The CDR3 coding sequence is TGTGCTGCGACAGGGGGCGTTTATCGGAACACTGAAGCTTTCTTT. This codes for CAATGGVYRNTEAFF.